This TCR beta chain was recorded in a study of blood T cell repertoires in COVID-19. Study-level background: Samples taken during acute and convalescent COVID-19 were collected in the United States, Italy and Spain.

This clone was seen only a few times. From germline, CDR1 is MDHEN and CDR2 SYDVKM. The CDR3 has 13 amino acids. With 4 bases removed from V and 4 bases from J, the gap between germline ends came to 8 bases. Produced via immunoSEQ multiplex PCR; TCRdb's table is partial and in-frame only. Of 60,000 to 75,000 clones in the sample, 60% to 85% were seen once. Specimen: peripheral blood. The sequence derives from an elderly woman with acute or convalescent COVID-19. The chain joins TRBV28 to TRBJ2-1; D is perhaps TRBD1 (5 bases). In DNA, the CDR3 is TGTGCCAGCAGTTCAGGGTTATACAATGAGCAGTTCTTC. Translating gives CASSSGLYNEQFF.